The 9 T cell receptor beta chains reported below all come from one sample, sequenced in a study of OX40 agonist ivuxolimab in advanced cancers. Assay: immunoSEQ multiplex PCR; the TCRdb copy retains only in-frame clones and omits some. The sample shows more than 50,000 clones, about 76% of them seen only once. This specimen was CD4+ or CD8+ T cells sorted from blood, taken in a trial of the OX40 agonist ivuxolimab. The receptors derive from an adult with an advanced solid tumor such as melanoma, head and neck, liver or kidney cancer.

This clone came up once. Here the CDR3 reads CASSRGIMNTEAFF. CDR3 nucleotides: TGTGCCAGCAGCAGAGGGATCATGAACACTGAAGCTTTCTTT. The genes are TRBV2 and TRBJ1-1; no clear D. This CDR3 spans 14 amino acids. Germline CDR1 reads SNHLY; CDR2 reads FYNNEI. V was shortened by 6 bases and J by 0 bases, with 11 bases between the two germline ends.

This clone was counted ten times or more. This chain joins TRBV11-3 and TRBJ2-5; no firm D call. There are 14 residues in the CDR3. Looked up from germline, CDR1 is SGHNT and CDR2 is YENEEA. Trimming left V 5 bases short and J 3 bases short, with 13 bases between. CDR3 nucleotide sequence: TGTGCCAGCAGCACCCCTTTTAGCAAAGAGACCCAGTACTTC. This translates into CASSTPFSKETQYF. The whole variable domain, remainder taken from reference TRBV11-3 and TRBJ2-5, is EAGVVQSPRYKIIEKKQPVAFWCNPISGHNTLYWYLQNLGQGPELLIRYENEEAVDDSQLPKDRFSAERLKGVDSTLKIQPAELGDSAVYLCASSTPFSKETQYFGPGTRLLVL.

V is TRBV7-9 and J is TRBJ1-2; D unclear. V shed 5 bases and J shed 5 bases, with 15 bases lying between them. CDR1 SEHNR and CDR2 FQNEAQ come from the germline V gene (reference sequence). CDR3 size: 14 residues. The DNA for the CDR3 is TGTGCCAGCAGCCGCACGGAGAGGGTGTATGGCTACACCTTC. Protein product: CASSRTERVYGYTF.

The chain combines TRBV10-3 with TRBJ2-2, with unresolved D. The V end lost 2 bases, the J end lost 8 bases, and 15 bases lay between the germline ends. This CDR3 contains 15 residues. Per germline, CDR1 ENHRY and CDR2 SYGVKD. The CDR3 bases are TGTGCCATCAGTGAGGCGATGGCGAATTCGGGGGAGCTGTTTTTT. The encoded protein is CAISEAMANSGELFF.

This clone was seen only a few times. The limits of the CDR3 on the DNA are not certain, so only TCRdb's listed CDR3 is given. The chain couples TRBV21-1 to TRBJ1-3; TRBD1 was called by the table and not checked on the DNA. TRBV21-1 is a documented pseudogene. The CDR3 region is 17 residues in length, termini included. The CDR3 is CASSKEVGRGAGNTIYF.

The V call is TRBV27, the J call TRBJ1-4; weak D call: TRBD1 (5 bases). The V gene lost 3 bases and the J gene lost 7 bases, with 15 bases spanning the gap. The CDR3 consists of 15 residues. Germline V gene data show CDR1 as MNHEY and CDR2 as SMNVEV (reference sequence). CDR3 amino acids: CASSFNRQGGEKLFF. CDR3 DNA sequence: TGTGCCAGCAGTTTTAATCGGCAGGGCGGTGAAAAACTGTTTTTT.

V gene TRBV14 combines with J gene TRBJ1-3; TRBD1 matches 7 bases. The CDR3 contains 14 residues. The ends lost 4 bases at V and 7 bases at J; junction bases unmatched: 7. Germline V gene lookup returns CDR1 SGHDN and CDR2 FVKESK. CDR3 in DNA: TGTGCCAGCAGCCGGACAGGAGCGCGGAACACCATATATTTT. Its translation is CASSRTGARNTIYF.

The gene calls are TRBV7-8 and TRBJ2-7; TRBD1 matches at 8 bases. Germline CDR1 SGHVS, CDR2 FQNEAQ. The ends lost 1 base at V and 3 bases at J; junction bases unmatched: 5. The CDR3 covers 15 residues. The CDR3 is CASSLVPGTGYEQYF. CDR3 coding DNA: TGTGCCAGCAGCTTAGTCCCCGGGACAGGCTACGAGCAGTACTTC.

The gene calls are TRBV19 and TRBJ2-7; tentatively, D is TRBD2 (5 bases). The CDR3 contains 12 residues. CDR1 is LNHDA and CDR2 is SQIVND in the germline V gene (reference sequence). Trimming stripped 5 bases from V and 7 bases from J, with 12 bases between. In nucleotides, the CDR3 is TGTGCCAGTAGTGAACAACGGGGTGAGCAGTACTTC. Protein: CASSEQRGEQYF.